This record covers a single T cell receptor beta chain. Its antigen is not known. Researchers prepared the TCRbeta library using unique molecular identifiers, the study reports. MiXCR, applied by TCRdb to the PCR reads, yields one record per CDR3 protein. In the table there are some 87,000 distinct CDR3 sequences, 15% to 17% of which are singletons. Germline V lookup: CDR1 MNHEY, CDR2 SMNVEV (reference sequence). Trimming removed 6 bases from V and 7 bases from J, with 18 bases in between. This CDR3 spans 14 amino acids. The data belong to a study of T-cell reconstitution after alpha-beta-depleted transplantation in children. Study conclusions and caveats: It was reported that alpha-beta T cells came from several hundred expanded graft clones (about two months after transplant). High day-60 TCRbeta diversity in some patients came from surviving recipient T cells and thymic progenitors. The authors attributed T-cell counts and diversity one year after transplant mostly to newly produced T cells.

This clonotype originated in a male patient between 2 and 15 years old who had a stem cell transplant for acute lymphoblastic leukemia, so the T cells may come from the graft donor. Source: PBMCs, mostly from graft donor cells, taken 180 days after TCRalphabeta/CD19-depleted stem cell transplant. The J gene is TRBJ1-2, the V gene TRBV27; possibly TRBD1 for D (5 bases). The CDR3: CASRAPGGIRGYTF. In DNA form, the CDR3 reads TGTGCCAGCAGGGCCCCCGGGGGGATCCGTGGCTACACCTTC.